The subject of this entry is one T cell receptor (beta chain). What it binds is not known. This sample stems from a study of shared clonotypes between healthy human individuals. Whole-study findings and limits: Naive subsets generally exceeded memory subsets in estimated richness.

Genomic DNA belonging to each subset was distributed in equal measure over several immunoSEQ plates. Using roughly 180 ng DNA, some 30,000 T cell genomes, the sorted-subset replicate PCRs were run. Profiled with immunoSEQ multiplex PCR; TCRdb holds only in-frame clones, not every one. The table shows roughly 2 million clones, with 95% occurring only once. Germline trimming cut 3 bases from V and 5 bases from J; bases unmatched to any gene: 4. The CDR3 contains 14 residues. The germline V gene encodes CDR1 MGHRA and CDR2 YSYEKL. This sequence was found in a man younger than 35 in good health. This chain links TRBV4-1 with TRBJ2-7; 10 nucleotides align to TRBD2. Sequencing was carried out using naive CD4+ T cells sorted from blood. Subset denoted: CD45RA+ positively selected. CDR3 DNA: TGCGCCAGCAGCCATAGCGGGAGGAGAAACGAGCAGTACTTC. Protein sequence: CASSHSGRRNEQYF.